These T cell receptor beta chains were read from a single sample in a study of cytomegalovirus exposure and HLA in healthy donors. The table came from immunoSEQ multiplex PCR; TCRdb's copy has only in-frame clones and leaves some out. The sample holds about 150,000 clones, around 70% seen once. Sequencing was performed on PBMCs. These receptors all stem from a man aged 25 to 40 in good health and CMV-seronegative. CDR3s include the opening cysteine and the closing phenylalanine or tryptophan. Each record gives: D gene, J gene, V gene, clone size, CDR3 DNA, CDR3 protein. D genes are given only for firm matches. Size values are once, few and many counts, or a class for expanded clones, and some rows have none.

d_gene: TRBD2; j_gene: TRBJ2-2; v_gene: TRBV10-2; abundance: -; CDR3nt: TGCGCCAGCAGTGGCCCTAGCGGGGCTCGGGGGGAGCTGTTTTTT; CDR3aa: CASSGPSGARGELFF
d_gene: -; j_gene: TRBJ2-7; v_gene: TRBV29-1; abundance: -; CDR3nt: TGCAGCGTTGTATGGAGGGGTCACTACGAGCAGTACTTC; CDR3aa: CSVVWRGHYEQYF
d_gene: -; j_gene: TRBJ2-3; v_gene: TRBV5-1; abundance: -; CDR3nt: TGCGCCAGCAGCTTTAGCCCTCTGGGAGATACGCAGTATTTT; CDR3aa: CASSFSPLGDTQYF
d_gene: -; j_gene: TRBJ1-2; v_gene: TRBV6-5; abundance: -; CDR3nt: TGTGCCAGCAGTAAACAGGGAGAGGGAAATGGCTACACCTTC; CDR3aa: CASSKQGEGNGYTF
d_gene: TRBD1; j_gene: TRBJ1-3; v_gene: TRBV7-6; abundance: -; CDR3nt: TGTGCCAGCAGCAAGACAGGGGGCGCGGACACCATATATTTT; CDR3aa: CASSKTGGADTIYF
d_gene: -; j_gene: TRBJ1-3; v_gene: TRBV2; abundance: -; CDR3nt: TGTGCCAGCAGGACAGCCATCTCTGGAAACACCATATATTTT; CDR3aa: CASRTAISGNTIYF
d_gene: -; j_gene: TRBJ1-4; v_gene: TRBV7-2; abundance: -; CDR3nt: TGTGCCAGCAGCCCGGGACTCAGCGAAAAACTGTTTTTT; CDR3aa: CASSPGLSEKLFF
d_gene: -; j_gene: TRBJ1-4; v_gene: TRBV6-6; abundance: few; CDR3nt: TGTGCCAGCAGTTACGGGACACCAACTAATGAAAAACTGTTTTTT; CDR3aa: CASSYGTPTNEKLFF
d_gene: -; j_gene: TRBJ1-1; v_gene: TRBV9; abundance: -; CDR3nt: TGTGCCAGCAGCTCCCAGGGAGAAGCTTTCTTT; CDR3aa: CASSSQGEAFF
d_gene: -; j_gene: TRBJ1-1; v_gene: TRBV7-6; abundance: once; CDR3nt: TGTGCCAGCAGCTTAGGGGCGGGCATGAACACTGAAGCTTTCTTT; CDR3aa: CASSLGAGMNTEAFF
d_gene: -; j_gene: TRBJ1-5; v_gene: TRBV6-1; abundance: -; CDR3nt: TGTGCCAGCAGCGACACCGGCAATCAGCCCCAGCATTTT; CDR3aa: CASSDTGNQPQHF
d_gene: -; j_gene: TRBJ2-7; v_gene: TRBV29-1; abundance: -; CDR3nt: TGCAGCGTTAGGCTAGCCGGAAACGAGCAGTACTTC; CDR3aa: CSVRLAGNEQYF
d_gene: TRBD1; j_gene: TRBJ2-7; v_gene: TRBV5-6; abundance: -; CDR3nt: TGTGCCAGCAGCTCCCAGGGGGTTCTCTCCTACGAGCAGTACTTC; CDR3aa: CASSSQGVLSYEQYF
d_gene: -; j_gene: TRBJ1-1; v_gene: TRBV7-2; abundance: -; CDR3nt: TGTGCCAGCAGCCCAACGAGGGGGAGCACTGAAGCTTTCTTT; CDR3aa: CASSPTRGSTEAFF
d_gene: TRBD2; j_gene: TRBJ2-1; v_gene: TRBV5-1; abundance: -; CDR3nt: TGCGCCAGCAGCCCACCCGGGACTAGCGGGCGAAGCTCCTACAATGAGCAGTTCTTC; CDR3aa: CASSPPGTSGRSSYNEQFF